This TCR beta chain originates from a study of cytomegalovirus exposure and HLA in healthy donors (dated by TCRdb to about 2017). In the study overall: In an earlier analysis of around 540 of the donors, 250 to 300 Gb of sequence data and 90 million to 120 million unique TCR beta sequences from 150 million to 200 million T cells were reported. An early release covering roughly 640 HLA-typed donors comprised approximately 300 gigabases of sequencing data and some 79 million unique TCR sequences. The genetic ancestry cluster associated with self-reported Caucasian donors included approximately 85% of the 300 to 450 genotyped donors. The study aimed to test whether cataloging public T cell receptors could reveal signatures of past pathogen exposure. The study used immunosequencing to profile the T cell repertoires of 666 subjects and linked those repertoires to cytomegalovirus serostatus. In addition to the first cohort of 650 to 750 subjects, a separate validation cohort of 130 or so different subjects was used. To predict cytomegalovirus infection status, the study brought together high-throughput TCR immunosequencing, statistical association of individual TCRs with disease status, and machine learning. In a later analysis, previously published TCR beta repertoires from 550 to 750 donors were re-analyzed and high-resolution HLA genotyping was added so that TCR occurrence patterns could be studied. Rather than using new phenotypic data, the later analysis identified candidate immune exposures from TCR beta sequences and from how often those sequences occurred across donors. An earlier analysis of several hundred of the donors applied high-throughput TCR beta sequencing to assess whether each TCR beta V gene segment acted as functional or pseudogenic. Donor age, sex, ethnicity and CMV serostatus were compiled alongside the repertoire data. In a later genetic analysis, genome-wide SNP genotypes for about three fifths of the roughly 670 donors were used, and that subset was treated as a discovery cohort. Every discovery cohort repertoire had been produced on one sequencing platform. HLA typing covered class I and class II loci at four-digit resolution. The number of donors typed differed by locus, with roughly 629-640 for A, B, C, DRB1 and DQB1, about 500 for DQA1, 600 to 610 for DPA1, and approximately 470 for DPB1. Several DR-DQ haplotypes were treated as single units for association and clustering because of strong linkage in the cohort. On average, roughly 250,000 unique TCR beta nucleotide sequences were sequenced per donor among some 420 genotyped donors of the cohort, with roughly 20% of those sequences being non-productive. What the research found in general, with its limitations: While some public TCRs were present in many individuals, most TCR sequences turned up only very rarely across donors. Correlated functional status among segregating V segments might reflect linkage disequilibrium, but an unknown experimental factor could not be ruled out. In vitro tests confirmed that a few of the cytomegalovirus-associated TCR beta chains recognize cytomegalovirus antigens. According to a later analysis, TCR association rates differed among HLA loci, with DRB1 alleles showing the most associated TCRs and HLA-C alleles showing the fewest. Strong co-occurrence of HLA alleles, especially DR and DQ, made assigning TCR associations to individual alleles difficult. According to a later genetic analysis, donors in an Asian-associated ancestry cluster had fewer N-insertions in productive TCRs than the roughly 700-donor mean. In a later genetic analysis, a missense DCLRE1C variant was associated with V-gene and J-gene trimming of TCR beta chains, and the association was replicated in an independent cohort. A cluster of highly shared sequence variants was judged likely to be a technical artifact of the sequencing pipeline. A total of some 180 TCR beta chains were listed by the study as associated with cytomegalovirus. A later analysis found that most CMV-associated TCR beta chains appeared HLA-restricted, with HLA associations seemingly driven largely by CMV exposure. According to a later analysis, parvovirus B19, influenza, CMV and Epstein-Barr virus appeared linked to several top co-occurrence clusters. A later analysis associated about 17,000 TCR beta sequences with specific HLA alleles at a false discovery rate of 0.05. For the cohort, immune exposure information was limited to CMV serostatus. Because HLA typing was missing for some donors at each locus, association tests included only the typed subset. A further reported finding was that TCR beta sequences accurately predicted the HLA-A and HLA-B alleles for most subjects in the first cohort. The 87-base-pair reads could not distinguish some IMGT-functional V segments, including TRBV6-2 and TRBV6-3, so those segments were excluded. Broadly in line with IMGT annotations, most TCR beta V segments showed up in productive rearrangements about 87% or about 30% of the time in an earlier analysis of a few hundred of the donors. Because counts were too low, 15 to 20 rarely observed V segments, including chromosome 9 orphons, were excluded from the earlier analysis of 587 of the donors. In both the original and validation cohorts, the classifier was reported to diagnose cytomegalovirus status with high specificity and sensitivity. Roughly uniform sequencing depth across donors was assumed in presence/absence analyses, although this assumption may not hold. The authors suggested that the approach could potentially be generalized to other disease states and immunological phenotypes. In a later analysis, HLA-associated TCR beta chains showed more clonal expansion and lower generation probabilities than non-associated chains that were equally common. In this cohort, only TCR beta chains were sequenced, and detectable features were limited by the absence of alpha or paired-chain data.

The cohort comprised around 690 healthy bone marrow donors. At the time of sampling, every cohort member was nominally healthy, though immune exposures that went unrecorded were likely present. The donor tested CMV seronegative and was one of the 352 seronegative cohort members. Every donor gave a peripheral blood sample, and the peripheral blood mononuclear cells from that sample were used for TCR beta sequencing. Genomic DNA extraction from the blood cell samples was performed with the Qiagen DNeasy Blood Extraction Kit. As regards this clone: This clone's antigen is unknown. Base qualities are not at hand, and no much larger clone is one base apart.

Reading from cysteine to phenylalanine, the CDR3 counts 14 amino acids. The retained sequence is limited to the CDR3, 42 bases, with the frame set at the first base. Reading the germline V gene (reference sequence) gives CDR1 SGHNT and CDR2 YYREEE. V was cut back by 3 bases and J by 5 bases, leaving a gap of 11 bases between them. The library was made by the immunoSEQ multiplex PCR assay. The multiplex PCR relied on a mix of 60 forward primers for TCR Vbeta segments and 13 reverse primers for TCR Jbeta segments. Amplification of the CDR3 region of rearranged TCR beta genes was performed with a multiplex PCR assay on genomic DNA. Amplified TCR beta libraries were sequenced as 87-base-pair reads on the Illumina HiSeq System. Processing in the source paper ran as follows. In a later analysis, around 80 million unique TCR beta chains were counted across the roughly 610 repertoires, and around 10 million of these chains were shared by at least two donors. Raw reads were error-corrected and collapsed into unique sequences by a nearest-neighbor algorithm in which closely related sequences were merged to remove PCR and sequencing errors. V, D and J gene segments were assigned by aligning CDR3 sequences to IMGT reference sequences. For a sequence to be retained, at least a six-nucleotide match to both a V gene segment and a J gene segment was required. Rearrangements were classified as productive when the CDR3 lacked stop codons and remained in frame with V and J, and all other rearrangements were classified as non-productive. Following IMGT convention, CDR3 was defined as the stretch from the second conserved V-encoded cysteine up to the conserved J-encoded phenylalanine. The earlier analysis of some 600 of the donors excluded sequences that lacked an unambiguous match to a single V gene segment. An earlier analysis of a few hundred of the donors called V segments functional above 56.7% productive rearrangements and segregating when the between-donor standard deviation exceeded 5%. A statistical classification framework was built for diagnosing cytomegalovirus status from the catalog of TCR beta chain sequences. A later analysis assigned V and J genes by comparing TCR nucleotide sequences with IMGT/GENE-DB human TR gene sequences. Using the TCRdist pipeline, a later analysis assigned CDR3 sequences along with most-parsimonious VDJ recombination scenarios. In a later analysis, each TCR beta chain was defined by its CDR3 amino acid sequence together with its V-gene family, and reads without a unique V-gene family were excluded. A later analysis removed roughly 590 highly shared, low-generation-probability nucleotide sequences to deal with suspected cross-contamination and a sequencing artifact. In a later analysis, a clonal expansion index was calculated for each public chain from normalized within-repertoire ranks of inferred template counts. Generation probabilities in a later analysis came from a VDJ recombination model fitted to out-of-frame rearrangements, and those results were checked against IGoR. Hypergeometric tests were used in a later analysis to score TCR-TCR, TCR-HLA and TCR-CMV co-occurrence, with a repertoire-size bias correction applied to the TCR pairs. In a later analysis, false discovery rates were estimated by permuting HLA or CMV assignments 20 times. In a later analysis, co-occurring TCRs were grouped using DBSCAN, and TCRdist sequence similarity was added for clustering within HLA-allele-positive subsets. Co-occurrence clustering excluded repertoires with fewer than 30,000 or more than 120,000 public chains, plus five with anomalous nucleotide sharing. TCRdb limited this immuneACCESS table to in-frame rearrangements with V and J called. A share of clones is missing; checked studies link under half to unresolved V genes, and the rest is unexplained. V and J calls plus clone size are reproduced from that table; the DNA served to infer D and trimming. This sample is represented by around 200,000 clones; roughly 80% of them were singletons. The ten largest clones capture about 16% of the sample.

Specimen: PBMCs. The chain is made from TRBV5-4 and TRBJ2-2, with TRBD1 perhaps the D gene, on 6 matching bases. The source of this sequence is a man aged 40-49 years in good health and CMV-seronegative. The DNA reads TGTGCCAGCAGCTCCAGGGGAAGGACCGGGGAGCTGTTTTTT. It specifies CASSSRGRTGELFF.